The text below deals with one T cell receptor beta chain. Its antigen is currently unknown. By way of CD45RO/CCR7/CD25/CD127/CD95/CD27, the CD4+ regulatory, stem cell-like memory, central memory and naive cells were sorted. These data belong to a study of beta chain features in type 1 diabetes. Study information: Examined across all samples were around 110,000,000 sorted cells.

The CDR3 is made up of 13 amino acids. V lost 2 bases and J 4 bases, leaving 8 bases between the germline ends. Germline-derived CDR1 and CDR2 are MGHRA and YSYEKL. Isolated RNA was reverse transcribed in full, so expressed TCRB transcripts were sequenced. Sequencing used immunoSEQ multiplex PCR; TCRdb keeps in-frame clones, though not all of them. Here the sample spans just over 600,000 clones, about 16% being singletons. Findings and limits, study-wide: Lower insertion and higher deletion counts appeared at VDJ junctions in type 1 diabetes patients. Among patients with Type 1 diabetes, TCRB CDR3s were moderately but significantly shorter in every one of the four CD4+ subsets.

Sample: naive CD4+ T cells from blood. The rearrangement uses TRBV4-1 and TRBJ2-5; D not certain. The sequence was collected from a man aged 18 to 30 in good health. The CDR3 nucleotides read TGCGCCAGCAGCCAACGGACGGGAGAGACCCAGTACTTC. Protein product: CASSQRTGETQYF.